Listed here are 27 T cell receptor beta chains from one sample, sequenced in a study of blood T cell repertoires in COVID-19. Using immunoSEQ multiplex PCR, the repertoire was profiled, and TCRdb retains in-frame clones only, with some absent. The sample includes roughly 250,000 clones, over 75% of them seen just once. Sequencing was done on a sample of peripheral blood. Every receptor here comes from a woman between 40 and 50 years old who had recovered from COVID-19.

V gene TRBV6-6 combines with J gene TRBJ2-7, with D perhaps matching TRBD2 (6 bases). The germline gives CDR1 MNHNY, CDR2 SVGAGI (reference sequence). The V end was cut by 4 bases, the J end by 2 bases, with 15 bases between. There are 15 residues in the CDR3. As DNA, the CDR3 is TGTGCCAGCAGTTCCCTCGGGGGAGTCACCTACGAGCAGTACTTC. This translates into CASSSLGGVTYEQYF.

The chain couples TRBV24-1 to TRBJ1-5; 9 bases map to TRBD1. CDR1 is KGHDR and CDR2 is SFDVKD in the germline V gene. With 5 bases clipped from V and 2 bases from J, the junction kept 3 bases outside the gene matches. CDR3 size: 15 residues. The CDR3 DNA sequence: TGTGCCACCAGTGGGACAGGGGAGGGCAATCAGCCCCAGCATTTT. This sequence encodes CATSGTGEGNQPQHF.

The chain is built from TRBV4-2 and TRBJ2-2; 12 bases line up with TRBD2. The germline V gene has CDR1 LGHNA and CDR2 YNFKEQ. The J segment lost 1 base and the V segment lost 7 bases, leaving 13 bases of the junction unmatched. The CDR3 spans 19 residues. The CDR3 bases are TGTGCCAGCAACCGAATTGTGTCTAGCGGGAGGGAGAACACCGGGGAGCTGTTTTTT. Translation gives CASNRIVSSGRENTGELFF.

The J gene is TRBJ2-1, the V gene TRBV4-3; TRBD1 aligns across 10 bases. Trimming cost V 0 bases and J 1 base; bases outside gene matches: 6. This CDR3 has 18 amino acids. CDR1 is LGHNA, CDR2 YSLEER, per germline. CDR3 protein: CASSQDLPGQGSYNEQFF. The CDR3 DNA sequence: TGCGCCAGCAGCCAAGATCTCCCGGGACAGGGGTCCTACAATGAGCAGTTCTTC.

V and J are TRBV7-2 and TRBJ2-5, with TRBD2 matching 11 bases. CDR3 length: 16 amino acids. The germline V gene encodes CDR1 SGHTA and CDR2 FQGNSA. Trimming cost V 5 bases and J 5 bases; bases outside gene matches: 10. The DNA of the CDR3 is TGTGCCAGCAGCCCCATAACTAGCGGGAGTAGGGAGACCCAGTACTTC. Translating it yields CASSPITSGSRETQYF.

The CDR3 DNA reads TGTGCCAGCAGCTTAGGCAGGGCTAACTATGGCTACACCTTC. This sequence encodes CASSLGRANYGYTF. The gene calls are TRBV7-9 and TRBJ1-2; D is perhaps TRBD1 (5 bases). This CDR3 is 14 amino acids long. Germline CDR1 and CDR2: SEHNR and FQNEAQ (reference sequence). V lost 1 base and J lost 0, with 6 bases in between.

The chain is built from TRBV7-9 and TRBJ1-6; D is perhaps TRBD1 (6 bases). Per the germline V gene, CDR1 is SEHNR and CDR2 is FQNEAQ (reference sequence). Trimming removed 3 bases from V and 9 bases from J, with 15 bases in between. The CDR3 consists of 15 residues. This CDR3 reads CASSFTGRVSSPLHF. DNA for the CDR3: TGTGCCAGCAGCTTCACAGGGCGGGTTAGTTCACCCCTCCACTTT. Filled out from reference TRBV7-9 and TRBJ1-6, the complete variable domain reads DTGVSQNPRHKITKRGQNVTFRCDPISEHNRLYWYRQTLGQGPEFLTYFQNEAQLEKSRLLSDRFSAERPKGSFSTLEIQRTEQGDSAMYLCASSFTGRVSSPLHFGNGTRLTVT.

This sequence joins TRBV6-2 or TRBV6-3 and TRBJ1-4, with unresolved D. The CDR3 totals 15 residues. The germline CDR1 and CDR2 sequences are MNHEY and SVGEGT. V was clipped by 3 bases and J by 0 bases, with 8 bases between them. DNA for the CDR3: TGTGCCAGCAGTTATTCGGGTACAACTAATGAAAAACTGTTTTTT. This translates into CASSYSGTTNEKLFF.

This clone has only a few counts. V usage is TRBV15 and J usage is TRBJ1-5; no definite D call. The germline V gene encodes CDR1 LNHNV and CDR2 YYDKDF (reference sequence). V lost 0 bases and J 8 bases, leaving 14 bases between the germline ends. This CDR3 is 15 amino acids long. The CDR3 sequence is CATSRDGRRAEPQHF. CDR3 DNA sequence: TGTGCCACCAGCAGAGATGGTAGGAGGGCAGAGCCCCAGCATTTT.

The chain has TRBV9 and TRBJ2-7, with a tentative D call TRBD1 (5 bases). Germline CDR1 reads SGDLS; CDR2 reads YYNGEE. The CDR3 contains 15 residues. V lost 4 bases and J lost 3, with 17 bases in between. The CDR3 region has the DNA TGTGCCAGCAGCCTTGGACCGACAGTAGGCTACGAGCAGTACTTC. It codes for CASSLGPTVGYEQYF.

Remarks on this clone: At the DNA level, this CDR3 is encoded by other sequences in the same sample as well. CDR3 nucleotides: TGCGCCAGCAGTCGAGGGGGGGCAGATACGCAGTATTTT. Translation gives CASSRGGADTQYF. This chain joins TRBV5-1 and TRBJ2-3; perhaps TRBD2 as D (7 bases). Trimming pared 5 bases from V and 4 bases from J, leaving 11 bases between. Looked up from germline, CDR1 is SGHRS and CDR2 is YFSETQ. This CDR3 spans 13 amino acids.

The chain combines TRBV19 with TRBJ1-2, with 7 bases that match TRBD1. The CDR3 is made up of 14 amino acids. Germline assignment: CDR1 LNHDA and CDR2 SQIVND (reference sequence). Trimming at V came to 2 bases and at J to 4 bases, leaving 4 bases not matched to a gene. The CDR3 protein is CASSIFTGVYGYTF. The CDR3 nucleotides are TGTGCCAGTAGTATATTTACAGGGGTCTATGGCTACACCTTC.

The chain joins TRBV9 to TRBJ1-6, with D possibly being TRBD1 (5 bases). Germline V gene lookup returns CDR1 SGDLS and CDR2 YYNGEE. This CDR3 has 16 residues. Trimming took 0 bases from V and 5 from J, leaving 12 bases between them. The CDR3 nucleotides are TGTGCCAGCAGCGTAGAAGGGGCATATAATAATTCACCCCTCCACTTT. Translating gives CASSVEGAYNNSPLHF.

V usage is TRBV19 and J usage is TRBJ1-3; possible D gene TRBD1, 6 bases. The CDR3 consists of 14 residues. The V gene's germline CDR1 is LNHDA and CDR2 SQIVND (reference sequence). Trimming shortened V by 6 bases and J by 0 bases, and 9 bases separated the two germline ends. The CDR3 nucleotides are TGTGCCAGTAGCGTACAGGGCTCTGGAAACACCATATATTTT. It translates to CASSVQGSGNTIYF.

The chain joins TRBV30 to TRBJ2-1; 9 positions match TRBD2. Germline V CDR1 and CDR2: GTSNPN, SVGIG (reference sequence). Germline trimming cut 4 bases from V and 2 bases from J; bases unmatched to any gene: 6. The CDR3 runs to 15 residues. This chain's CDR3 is CAWTQVAGAYNEQFF. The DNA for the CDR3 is TGTGCCTGGACCCAGGTAGCGGGGGCCTACAATGAGCAGTTCTTC.

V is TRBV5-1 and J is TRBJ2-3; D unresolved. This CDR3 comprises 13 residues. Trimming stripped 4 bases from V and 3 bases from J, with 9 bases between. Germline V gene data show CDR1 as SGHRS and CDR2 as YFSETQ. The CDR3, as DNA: TGCGCCAGCAGCGCAGATGATACAGATACGCAGTATTTT. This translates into CASSADDTDTQYF.

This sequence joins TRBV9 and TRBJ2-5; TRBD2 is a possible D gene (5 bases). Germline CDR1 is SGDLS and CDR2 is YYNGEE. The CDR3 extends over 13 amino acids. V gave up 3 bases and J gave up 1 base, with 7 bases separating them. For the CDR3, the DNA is TGTGCCAGCAGCGCCCGGGGCCAAGAGACCCAGTACTTC. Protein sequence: CASSARGQETQYF.

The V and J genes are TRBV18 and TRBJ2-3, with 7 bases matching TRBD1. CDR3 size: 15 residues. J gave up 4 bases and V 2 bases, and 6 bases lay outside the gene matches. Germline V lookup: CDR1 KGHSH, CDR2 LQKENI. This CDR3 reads CASSPRGREPDTQYF. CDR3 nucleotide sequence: TGTGCCAGCTCACCAAGGGGGCGCGAACCAGATACGCAGTATTTT.

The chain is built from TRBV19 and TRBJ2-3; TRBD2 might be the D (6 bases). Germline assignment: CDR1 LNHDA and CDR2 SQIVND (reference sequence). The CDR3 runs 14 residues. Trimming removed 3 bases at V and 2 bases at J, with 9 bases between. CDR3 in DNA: TGTGCCAGTAGTATTTGGGGGGTCACAGATACGCAGTATTTT. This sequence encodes CASSIWGVTDTQYF.

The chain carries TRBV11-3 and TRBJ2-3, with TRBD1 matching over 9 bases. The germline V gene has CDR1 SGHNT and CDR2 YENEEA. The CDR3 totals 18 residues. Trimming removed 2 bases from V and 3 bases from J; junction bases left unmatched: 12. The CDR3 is CASSLMSRRTGATDTQYF. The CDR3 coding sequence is TGTGCCAGCAGCTTAATGTCTCGCCGGACAGGGGCAACAGATACGCAGTATTTT.

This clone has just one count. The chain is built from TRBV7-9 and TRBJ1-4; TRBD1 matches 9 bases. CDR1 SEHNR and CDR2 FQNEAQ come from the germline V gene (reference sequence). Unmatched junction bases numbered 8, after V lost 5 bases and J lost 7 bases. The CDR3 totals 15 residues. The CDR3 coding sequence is TGTGCCAGCAGCCCTTTGGGGACAGGGTCTGAAAAACTGTTTTTT. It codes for CASSPLGTGSEKLFF.

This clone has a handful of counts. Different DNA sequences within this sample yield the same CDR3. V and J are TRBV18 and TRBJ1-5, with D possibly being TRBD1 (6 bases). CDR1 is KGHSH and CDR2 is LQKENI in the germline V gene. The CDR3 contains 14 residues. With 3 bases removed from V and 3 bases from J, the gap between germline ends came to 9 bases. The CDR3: CASSPSGDNQPQHF. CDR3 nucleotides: TGTGCCAGCTCACCTTCAGGGGACAATCAGCCCCAGCATTTT.

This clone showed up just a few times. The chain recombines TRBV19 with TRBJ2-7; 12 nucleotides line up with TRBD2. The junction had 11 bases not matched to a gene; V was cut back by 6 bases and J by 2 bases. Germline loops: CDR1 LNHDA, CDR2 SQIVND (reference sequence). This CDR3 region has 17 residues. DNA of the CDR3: TGTGCCAGTAGCCGTGGCCGACTAGCGGGAGATGCCTACGAGCAGTACTTC. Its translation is CASSRGRLAGDAYEQYF.

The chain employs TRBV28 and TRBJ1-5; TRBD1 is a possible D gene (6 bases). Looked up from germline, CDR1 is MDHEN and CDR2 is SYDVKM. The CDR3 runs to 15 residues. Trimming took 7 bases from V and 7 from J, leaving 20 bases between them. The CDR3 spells CASTPGGLRGQPQHF. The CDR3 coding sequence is TGTGCCAGCACCCCGGGGGGCCTCCGAGGGCAGCCCCAGCATTTT.

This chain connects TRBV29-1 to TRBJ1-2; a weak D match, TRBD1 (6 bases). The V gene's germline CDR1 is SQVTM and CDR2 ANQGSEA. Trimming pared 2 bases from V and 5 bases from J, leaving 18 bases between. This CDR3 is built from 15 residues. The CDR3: CSVEPLIRTAYGYTF. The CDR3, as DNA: TGCAGCGTTGAACCCCTGATCCGGACAGCTTATGGCTACACCTTC.

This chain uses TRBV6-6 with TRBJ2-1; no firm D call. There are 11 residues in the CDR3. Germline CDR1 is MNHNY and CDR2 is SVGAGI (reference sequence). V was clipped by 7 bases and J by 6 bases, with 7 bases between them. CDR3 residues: CASNLSNEQFF. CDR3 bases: TGTGCCAGCAATCTTAGCAATGAGCAGTTCTTC.

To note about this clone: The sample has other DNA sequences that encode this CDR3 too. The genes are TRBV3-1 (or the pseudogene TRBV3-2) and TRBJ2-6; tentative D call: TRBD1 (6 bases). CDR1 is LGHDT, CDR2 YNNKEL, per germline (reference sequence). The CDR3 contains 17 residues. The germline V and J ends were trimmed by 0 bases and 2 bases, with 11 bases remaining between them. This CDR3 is CASSQEGGSPGANVLTF. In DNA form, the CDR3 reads TGTGCCAGCAGCCAAGAAGGGGGTTCCCCTGGGGCCAACGTCCTGACTTTC.